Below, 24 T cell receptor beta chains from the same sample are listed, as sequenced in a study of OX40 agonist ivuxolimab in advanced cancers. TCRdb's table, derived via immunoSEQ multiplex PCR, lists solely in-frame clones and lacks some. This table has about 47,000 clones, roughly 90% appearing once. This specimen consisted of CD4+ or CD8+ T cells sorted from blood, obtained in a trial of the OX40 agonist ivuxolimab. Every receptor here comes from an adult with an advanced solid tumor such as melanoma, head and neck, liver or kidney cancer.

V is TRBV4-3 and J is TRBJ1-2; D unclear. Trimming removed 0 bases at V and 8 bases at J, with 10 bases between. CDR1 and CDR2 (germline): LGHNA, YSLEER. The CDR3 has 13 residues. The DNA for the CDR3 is TGCGCCAGCAGCCAAGATTTCCGGTGGGGCTACACCTTC. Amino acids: CASSQDFRWGYTF.

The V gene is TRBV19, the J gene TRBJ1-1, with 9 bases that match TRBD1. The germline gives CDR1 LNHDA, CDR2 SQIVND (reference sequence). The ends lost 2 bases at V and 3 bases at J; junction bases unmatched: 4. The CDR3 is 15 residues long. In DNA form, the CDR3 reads TGTGCCAGTAGTATAAGACAGGGGGTGTACACTGAAGCTTTCTTT. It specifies CASSIRQGVYTEAFF.

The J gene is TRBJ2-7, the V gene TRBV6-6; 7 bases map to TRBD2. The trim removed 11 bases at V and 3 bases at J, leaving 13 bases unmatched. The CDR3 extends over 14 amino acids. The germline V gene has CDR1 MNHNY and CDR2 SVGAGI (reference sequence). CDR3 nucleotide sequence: TGTGCCGGCGCGGCGGGGAGGGAGATCTACGAGCAGTACTTC. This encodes CAGAAGREIYEQYF.

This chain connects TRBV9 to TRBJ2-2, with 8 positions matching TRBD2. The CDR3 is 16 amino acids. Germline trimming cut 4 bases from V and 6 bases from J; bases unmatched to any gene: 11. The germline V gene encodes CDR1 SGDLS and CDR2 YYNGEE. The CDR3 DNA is TGTGCCAGCAGCTCTGACTCCGGGACTAGTGCCGGGGAGCTGTTTTTT. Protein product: CASSSDSGTSAGELFF.

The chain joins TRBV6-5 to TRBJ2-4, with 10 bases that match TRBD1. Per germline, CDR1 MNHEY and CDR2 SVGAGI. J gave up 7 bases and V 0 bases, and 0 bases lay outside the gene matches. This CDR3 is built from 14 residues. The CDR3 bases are TGTGCCAGCAGTTACTCGGGACAGGGGAACATTCAGTACTTC. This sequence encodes CASSYSGQGNIQYF.

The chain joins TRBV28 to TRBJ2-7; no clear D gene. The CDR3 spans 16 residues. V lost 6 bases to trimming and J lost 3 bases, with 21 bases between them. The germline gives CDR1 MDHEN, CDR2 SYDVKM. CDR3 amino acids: CASSRTMAVSLYEQYF. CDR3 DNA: TGTGCCAGCAGCCGAACTATGGCAGTATCCCTCTACGAGCAGTACTTC.

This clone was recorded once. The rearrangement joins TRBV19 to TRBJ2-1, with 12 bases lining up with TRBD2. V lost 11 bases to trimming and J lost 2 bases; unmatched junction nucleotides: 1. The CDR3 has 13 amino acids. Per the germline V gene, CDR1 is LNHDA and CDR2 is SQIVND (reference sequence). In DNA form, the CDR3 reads TGTGCCTCTAGCGGGAGGGCCTACAATGAGCAGTTCTTC. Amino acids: CASSGRAYNEQFF.

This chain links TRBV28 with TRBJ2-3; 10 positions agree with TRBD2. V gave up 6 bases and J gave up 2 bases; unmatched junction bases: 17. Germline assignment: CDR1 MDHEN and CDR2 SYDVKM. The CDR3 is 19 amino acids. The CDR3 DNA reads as TGTGCCAGCAGCTTCCCCGCTAGCGGGAGTGGGCCCCACACAGATACGCAGTATTTT. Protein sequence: CASSFPASGSGPHTDTQYF.

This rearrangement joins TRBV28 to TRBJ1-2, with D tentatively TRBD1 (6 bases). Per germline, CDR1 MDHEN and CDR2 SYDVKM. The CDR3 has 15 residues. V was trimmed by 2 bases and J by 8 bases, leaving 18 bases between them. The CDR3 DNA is TGTGCCAGCAGTTTAGGGACACACGGACGAGGAGGCTACACCTTC. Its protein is CASSLGTHGRGGYTF.

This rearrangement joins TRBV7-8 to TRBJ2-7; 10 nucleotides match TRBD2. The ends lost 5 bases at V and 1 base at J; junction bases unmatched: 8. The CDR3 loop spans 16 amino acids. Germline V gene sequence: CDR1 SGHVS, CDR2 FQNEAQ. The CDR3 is CASSLPPSGRSYEQYF. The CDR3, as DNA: TGTGCCAGCAGCCTACCCCCTAGCGGGAGATCCTACGAGCAGTACTTC.

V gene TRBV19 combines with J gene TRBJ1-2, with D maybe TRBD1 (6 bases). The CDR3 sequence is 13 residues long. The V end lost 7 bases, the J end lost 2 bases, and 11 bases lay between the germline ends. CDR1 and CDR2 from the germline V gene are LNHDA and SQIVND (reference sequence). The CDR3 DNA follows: TGTGCCAGTATGGACAGAGAGAACTATGGCTACACCTTC. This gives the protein CASMDRENYGYTF.

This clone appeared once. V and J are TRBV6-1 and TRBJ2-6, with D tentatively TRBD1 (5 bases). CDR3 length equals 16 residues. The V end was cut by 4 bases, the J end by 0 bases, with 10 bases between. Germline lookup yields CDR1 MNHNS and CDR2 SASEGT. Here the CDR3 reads CASSVYQGSGANVLTF. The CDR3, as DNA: TGTGCCAGCAGTGTGTATCAGGGCTCTGGGGCCAACGTCCTGACTTTC.

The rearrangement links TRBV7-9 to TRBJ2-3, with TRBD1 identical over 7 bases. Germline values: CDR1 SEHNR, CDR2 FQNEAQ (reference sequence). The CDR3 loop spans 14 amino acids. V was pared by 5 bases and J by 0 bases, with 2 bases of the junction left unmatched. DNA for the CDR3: TGTGCCAGCAGCGTGGGACAGAGCACAGATACGCAGTATTTT. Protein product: CASSVGQSTDTQYF.

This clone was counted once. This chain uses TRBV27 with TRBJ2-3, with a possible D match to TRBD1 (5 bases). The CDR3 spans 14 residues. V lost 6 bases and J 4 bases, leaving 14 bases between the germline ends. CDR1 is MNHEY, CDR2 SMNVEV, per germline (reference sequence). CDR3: CASRDILGPDTQYF. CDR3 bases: TGTGCCAGCAGGGACATCCTGGGGCCAGATACGCAGTATTTT.

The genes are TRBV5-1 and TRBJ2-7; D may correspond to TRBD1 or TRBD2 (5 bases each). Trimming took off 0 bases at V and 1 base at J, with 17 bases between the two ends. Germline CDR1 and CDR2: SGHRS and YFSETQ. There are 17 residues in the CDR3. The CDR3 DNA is TGCGCCAGCAGCTTGGGTATGGTAGTGAGGGGATCCTACGAGCAGTACTTC. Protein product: CASSLGMVVRGSYEQYF.

In DNA form, the CDR3 reads TGTGCCAGCAGCTTATTCGGGACAGGGGATGGCTACACCTTC. It yields the protein CASSLFGTGDGYTF. The V call is TRBV7-9, the J call TRBJ1-2, with 10 bases fitting TRBD1. Germline V gives CDR1 SEHNR, CDR2 FQNEAQ (reference sequence). The CDR3 sequence is 14 residues long. V dropped 2 bases and J dropped 6; count of bases not matched to a gene: 3.

The DNA for the CDR3 is TGTGCCAGCAGCCAGGGCCTAGCGGGTCCGACGAGCTCCTACGAGCAGTACTTC. Protein product: CASSQGLAGPTSSYEQYF. The rearrangement uses TRBV7-6 and TRBJ2-7; TRBD2 matches 8 bases. Trimming took 5 bases from V and 0 from J; bases not matched to a gene: 15. The CDR3 spans 18 residues. Germline CDR1 and CDR2: SGHVS and FNYEAQ.

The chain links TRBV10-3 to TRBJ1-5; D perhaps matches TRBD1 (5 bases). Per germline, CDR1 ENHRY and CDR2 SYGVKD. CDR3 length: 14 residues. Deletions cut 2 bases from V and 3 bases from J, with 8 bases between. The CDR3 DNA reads TGTGCCATCAGTGAGGGGACCGACAATCAGCCCCAGCATTTT. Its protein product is CAISEGTDNQPQHF.

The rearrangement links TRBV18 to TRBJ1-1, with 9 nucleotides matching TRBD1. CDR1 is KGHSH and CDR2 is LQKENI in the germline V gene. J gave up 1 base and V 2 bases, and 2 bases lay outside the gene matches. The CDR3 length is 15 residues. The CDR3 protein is CASSPKDRGNTEAFF. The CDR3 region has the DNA TGTGCCAGCTCACCAAAGGACAGGGGGAACACTGAAGCTTTCTTT.

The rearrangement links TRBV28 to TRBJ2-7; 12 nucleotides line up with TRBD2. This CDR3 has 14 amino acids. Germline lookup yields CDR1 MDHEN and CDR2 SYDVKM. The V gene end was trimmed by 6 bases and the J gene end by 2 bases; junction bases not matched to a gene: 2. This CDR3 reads CASRWTSGTYEQYF. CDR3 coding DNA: TGTGCCAGCAGATGGACTAGCGGGACCTACGAGCAGTACTTC.

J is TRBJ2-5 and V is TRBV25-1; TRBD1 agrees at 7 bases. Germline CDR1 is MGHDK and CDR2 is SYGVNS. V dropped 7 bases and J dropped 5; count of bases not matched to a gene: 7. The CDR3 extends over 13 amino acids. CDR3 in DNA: TGTGCCAGCATAGACAGGGTAGGGGAGACCCAGTACTTC. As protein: CASIDRVGETQYF.

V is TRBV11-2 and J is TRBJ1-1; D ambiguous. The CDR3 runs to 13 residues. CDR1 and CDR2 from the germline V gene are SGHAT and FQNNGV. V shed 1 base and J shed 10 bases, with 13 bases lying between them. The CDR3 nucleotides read TGTGCCAGCAGCTTAGGGACCTATCAGAGAGCTTTCTTT. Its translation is CASSLGTYQRAFF.

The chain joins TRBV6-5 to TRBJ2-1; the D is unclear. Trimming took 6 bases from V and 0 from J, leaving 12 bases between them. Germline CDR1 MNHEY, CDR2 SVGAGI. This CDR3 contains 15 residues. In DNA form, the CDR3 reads TGTGCCAGCAGCACCACTTATAGCTCCTACAATGAGCAGTTCTTC. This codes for CASSTTYSSYNEQFF.

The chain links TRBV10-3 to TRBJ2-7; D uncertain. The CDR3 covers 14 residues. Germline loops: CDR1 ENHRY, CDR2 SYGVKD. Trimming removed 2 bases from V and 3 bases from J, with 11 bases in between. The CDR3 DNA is TGTGCCATCAGTGAGCAGCAACAGATCTACGAGCAGTACTTC. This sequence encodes CAISEQQQIYEQYF.